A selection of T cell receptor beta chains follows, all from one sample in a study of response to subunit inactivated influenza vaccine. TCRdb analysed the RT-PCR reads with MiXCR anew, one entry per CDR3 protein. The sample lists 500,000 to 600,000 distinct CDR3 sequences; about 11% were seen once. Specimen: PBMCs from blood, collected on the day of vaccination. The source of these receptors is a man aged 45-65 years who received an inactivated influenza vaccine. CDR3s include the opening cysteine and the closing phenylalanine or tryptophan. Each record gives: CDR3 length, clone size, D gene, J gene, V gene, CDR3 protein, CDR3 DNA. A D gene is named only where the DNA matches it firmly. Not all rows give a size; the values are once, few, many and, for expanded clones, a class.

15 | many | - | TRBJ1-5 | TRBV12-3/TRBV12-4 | CASSLGGGFNQPQHF | TGTGCCAGCAGTTTGGGGGGAGGTTTCAATCAGCCCCAGCATTTT
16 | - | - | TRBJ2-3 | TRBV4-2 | CASSQRTGVSTDTQYF | TGTGCCAGCAGCCAACGTACGGGAGTGAGCACAGATACGCAGTATTTT
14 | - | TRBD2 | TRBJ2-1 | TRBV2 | CATLLSGLANEQFF | TGTGCCACCCTGTTGTCGGGACTAGCGAATGAGCAGTTCTTC
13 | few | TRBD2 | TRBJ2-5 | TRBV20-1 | CSAIREVGETQYF | TGCAGTGCCATCCGGGAGGTCGGAGAGACCCAGTACTTC
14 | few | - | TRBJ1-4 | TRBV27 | CASSFGRVGEKLFF | TGTGCCAGCAGTTTCGGCAGGGTGGGTGAAAAACTGTTTTTT
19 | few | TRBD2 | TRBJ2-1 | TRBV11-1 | CASRGLAGGLSSSYNEQFF | TGTGCCAGCAGAGGACTAGCGGGAGGCCTATCGAGCTCCTACAATGAGCAGTTCTTC
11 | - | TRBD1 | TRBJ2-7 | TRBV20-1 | CSGGQNYEQYF | TGCAGTGGGGGACAGAACTACGAGCAGTACTTC
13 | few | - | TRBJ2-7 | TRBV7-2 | CASSTRTAYEQYF | TGTGCCAGCAGCACCCGGACGGCCTACGAGCAGTACTTC
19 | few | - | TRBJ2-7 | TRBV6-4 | CASSNDFASVRRGLYEQYF | TGTGCCAGCAGTAACGACTTTGCCTCAGTACGCCGAGGCCTCTACGAGCAGTACTTC
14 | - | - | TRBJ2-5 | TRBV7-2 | CASSSYGAGETQYF | TGTGCCAGCAGCTCCTACGGGGCAGGAGAGACCCAGTACTTC
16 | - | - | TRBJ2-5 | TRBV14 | CASSQDLGQPQETQYF | TGTGCCAGCAGCCAAGATTTAGGACAGCCCCAAGAGACCCAGTACTTC
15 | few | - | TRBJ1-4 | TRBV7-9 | CASGTALTPNEKLFF | TGTGCCAGCGGGACGGCCCTAACGCCTAATGAAAAACTGTTTTTT
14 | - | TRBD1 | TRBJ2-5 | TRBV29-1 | CSAEVGQGARAQYF | TGCAGCGCTGAGGTCGGCCAGGGGGCGAGGGCCCAGTACTTC
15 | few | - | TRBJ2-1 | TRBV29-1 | CSVTPGLPSLHEQFF | TGCAGCGTCACCCCGGGACTCCCAAGCCTCCATGAGCAGTTCTTC
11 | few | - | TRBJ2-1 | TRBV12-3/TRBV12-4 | CASGSGNEQFF | TGTGCCAGCGGAAGCGGAAATGAGCAGTTCTTC
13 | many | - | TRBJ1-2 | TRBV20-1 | CSARDQGSYGYTF | TGCAGTGCTAGAGATCAAGGCAGCTATGGCTACACCTTC
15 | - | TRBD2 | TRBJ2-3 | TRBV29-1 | CSVGVLAGGRDTQYF | TGCAGCGTTGGTGTCCTAGCGGGAGGGAGAGATACGCAGTATTTT
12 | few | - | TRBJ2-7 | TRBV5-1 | CASSLKSGTIYF | TGCGCCAGCAGCTTGAAGTCGGGAACTATTTACTTC
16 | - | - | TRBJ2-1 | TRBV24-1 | CATSDLPSWGASEQFF | TGTGCCACCAGTGATTTGCCGTCTTGGGGGGCAAGTGAGCAGTTCTTC
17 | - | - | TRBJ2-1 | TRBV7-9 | CASSPFFGRGSFNEQFF | TGTGCCAGCAGCCCTTTTTTTGGTCGGGGATCCTTCAATGAGCAGTTCTTC
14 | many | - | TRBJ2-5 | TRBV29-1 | CSVEDRRGPGTQYF | TGCAGCGTTGAAGATCGGAGGGGACCTGGGACCCAGTACTTC
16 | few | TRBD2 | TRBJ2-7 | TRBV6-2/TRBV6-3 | CASSYSGLAGVYEQYF | TGTGCCAGCAGTTACTCAGGGCTAGCGGGCGTCTACGAGCAGTACTTC
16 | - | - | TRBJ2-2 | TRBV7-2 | CASSLVIVINTGELFF | TGTGCCAGCAGCTTAGTAATAGTAATCAACACCGGGGAGCTGTTTTTT
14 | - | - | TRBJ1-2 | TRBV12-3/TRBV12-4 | CATSIRGPHYGYTF | TGTGCCACCTCTATTAGAGGGCCGCACTATGGCTACACCTTC
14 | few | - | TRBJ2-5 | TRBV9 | CASSSRPVGETQYF | TGTGCCAGCAGCTCCCGTCCCGTCGGGGAGACCCAGTACTTC
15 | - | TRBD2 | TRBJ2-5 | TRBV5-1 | CASSLRLADQETQYF | TGCGCCAGCAGCTTAAGACTAGCGGACCAAGAGACCCAGTACTTC
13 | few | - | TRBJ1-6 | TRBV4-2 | CASSPGENSPLHF | TGTGCCAGCAGCCCTGGGGAAAATTCACCCCTCCACTTT
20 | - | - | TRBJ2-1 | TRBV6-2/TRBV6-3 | CASSSRLVRDIGSSYNEQFF | TGTGCCAGCAGTTCGCGTTTGGTCAGGGATATAGGGAGCTCCTACAATGAGCAGTTCTTC
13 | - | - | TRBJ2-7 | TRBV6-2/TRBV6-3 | CASSYMAAYEQYF | TGTGCCAGCAGTTACATGGCAGCCTACGAGCAGTACTTC
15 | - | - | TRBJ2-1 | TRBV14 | CASSQGSPPYNEQFF | TGTGCCAGCAGCCAAGGATCTCCTCCCTACAATGAGCAGTTCTTC
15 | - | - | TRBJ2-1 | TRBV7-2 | CASSTPGGRFNEQFF | TGTGCCAGCAGCACACCGGGGGGCCGGTTCAATGAGCAGTTCTTC
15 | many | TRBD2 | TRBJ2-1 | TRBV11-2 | CASSLEAGAYNEQFF | TGTGCCAGCAGCTTAGAAGCGGGGGCCTACAATGAGCAGTTCTTC
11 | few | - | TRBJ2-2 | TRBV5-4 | CASSQRGELFF | TGTGCCAGCAGCCAGCGCGGAGAGCTGTTTTTT
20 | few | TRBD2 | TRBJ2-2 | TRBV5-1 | CASSLLQLVGTSRNTGELFF | TGCGCCAGCAGCCTCCTCCAGCTGGTGGGGACTAGTAGAAACACCGGGGAGCTGTTTTTT
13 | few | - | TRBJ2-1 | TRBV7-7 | CASSLDEGFEQFF | TGTGCCAGCAGCTTAGATGAGGGTTTCGAGCAGTTCTTC
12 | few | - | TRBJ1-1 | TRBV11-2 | CASSNLNGEAFF | TGTGCCAGCAGTAACCTTAATGGGGAAGCTTTCTTT
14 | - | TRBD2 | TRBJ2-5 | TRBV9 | CASSVGAGEETQYF | TGTGCCAGCAGCGTAGGCGCGGGAGAAGAGACCCAGTACTTC
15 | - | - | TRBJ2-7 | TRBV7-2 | CASSLESPSISEQYF | TGTGCCAGCAGCTTAGAATCCCCCAGTATTAGCGAGCAGTACTTC
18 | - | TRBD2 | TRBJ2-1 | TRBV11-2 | CASSLVFLAGGPLDEQFF | TGTGCCAGCAGCTTAGTATTCCTAGCGGGAGGGCCACTCGATGAGCAGTTCTTC
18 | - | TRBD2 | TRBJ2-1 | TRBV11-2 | CASSLGLAGGPYYNEQFF | TGTGCCAGCAGCTTAGGACTAGCGGGGGGGCCCTACTACAATGAGCAGTTCTTC
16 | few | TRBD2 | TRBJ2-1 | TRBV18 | CASSPWTSGTLNEQFF | TGTGCCAGCTCACCATGGACTAGCGGGACCCTCAATGAGCAGTTCTTC
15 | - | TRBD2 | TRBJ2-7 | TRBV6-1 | CASRDTSGGSYEQYF | TGTGCCAGCAGGGATACTAGCGGGGGATCCTACGAGCAGTACTTC
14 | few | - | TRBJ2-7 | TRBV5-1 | CASRIRAEGYEQYF | TGCGCCAGCAGGATCCGGGCCGAGGGGTACGAGCAGTACTTC
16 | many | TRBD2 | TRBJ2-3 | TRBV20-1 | CSAPKLAGGPIETQYF | TGCAGTGCTCCGAAACTAGCGGGAGGGCCTATTGAGACGCAGTATTTT
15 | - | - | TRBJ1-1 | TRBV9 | CASSVGGRGNTEAFF | TGTGCCAGCAGCGTAGGCGGCAGAGGGAACACTGAAGCTTTCTTT
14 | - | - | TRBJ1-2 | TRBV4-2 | CASSQFPGTYGYTF | TGTGCCAGCAGCCAATTCCCAGGGACATACGGCTACACCTTC
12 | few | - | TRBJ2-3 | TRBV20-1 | CSATAQGDTQYF | TGCAGTGCTACCGCCCAAGGGGATACGCAGTATTTT
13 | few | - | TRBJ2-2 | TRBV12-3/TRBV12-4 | CASSLGEDGELFF | TGTGCCAGCAGTTTAGGGGAGGACGGGGAGCTGTTTTTT
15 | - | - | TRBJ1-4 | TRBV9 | CASSSLERGSEKLFF | TGTGCCAGCAGCTCACTGGAAAGGGGGAGTGAAAAACTGTTTTTT
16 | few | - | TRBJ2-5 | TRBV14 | CASSQDRANPRRTQYF | TGTGCCAGCAGCCAAGATCGGGCGAACCCCCGACGGACCCAGTACTTC
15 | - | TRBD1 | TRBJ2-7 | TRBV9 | CASSPIGAGGAEQYF | TGTGCCAGCAGCCCCATTGGGGCAGGGGGCGCCGAGCAGTACTTC
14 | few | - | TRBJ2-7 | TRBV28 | CASRPPGLSVEQYF | TGTGCCAGCAGACCCCCGGGGTTGAGTGTCGAGCAGTACTTC
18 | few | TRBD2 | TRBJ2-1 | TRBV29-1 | CSVTGARLAANNYNEQFF | TGCAGCGTTACTGGGGCTCGACTAGCAGCAAACAATTACAATGAGCAGTTCTTC
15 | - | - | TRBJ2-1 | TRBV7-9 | CASSYGAPPDNEQFF | TGTGCCAGCAGCTATGGGGCCCCACCAGACAATGAGCAGTTCTTC
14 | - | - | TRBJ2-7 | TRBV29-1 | CSVSFVAPPAEQYF | TGCAGCGTTTCTTTTGTGGCCCCCCCAGCCGAGCAGTACTTC